These 16 T cell receptor beta chains were sequenced from one sample in a study of T cell responses to AZD1222 COVID-19 vaccine. This table comes from immunoSEQ multiplex PCR, and its TCRdb copy is limited to in-frame clones, with some not included. The sample includes some 200,000 clones, under 95% of them seen just once. Material: peripheral blood, obtained 28 days after the second AZD1222 dose. The receptor set was obtained from an adult who received the AZD1222 COVID-19 vaccine.

The genes are TRBV28 and TRBJ2-5, with 10 nucleotides matching TRBD1. The CDR3 contains 16 residues. V dropped 6 bases and J dropped 2; count of bases not matched to a gene: 9. Germline CDR1 and CDR2: MDHEN and SYDVKM. The CDR3 nucleotides read TGTGCCAGCAGCCGACGGGACAGGGGAGGACAAGAGACCCAGTACTTC. Amino acids: CASSRRDRGGQETQYF.

CDR3: CATSFTGSQPQHF. The CDR3 nucleotides are TGTGCCACCAGTTTTACAGGGAGTCAGCCCCAGCATTTT. V is TRBV24-1 and J is TRBJ1-5, with D tentatively TRBD1 (6 bases). V lost 6 bases and J 6 bases, leaving 11 bases between the germline ends. This CDR3 has 13 residues. Germline assignment: CDR1 KGHDR and CDR2 SFDVKD.

The gene calls are TRBV27 and TRBJ1-3, with a possible D match to TRBD1 (5 bases). Deletions cut 8 bases from V and 0 bases from J, with 14 bases between. The CDR3 covers 15 residues. Germline CDR1 MNHEY, CDR2 SMNVEV (reference sequence). The CDR3 DNA is TGTGCCAGCTCCCCGGGGGTCAGCTCTGGAAACACCATATATTTT. Amino acids: CASSPGVSSGNTIYF.

J is TRBJ1-2 and V is TRBV5-6; 8 bases are a match to TRBD1. The V and J ends lost 4 bases and 4 bases, in that order; junction bases with no gene match: 6. Germline V CDR1 and CDR2: SGHDT, YYEEEE. CDR3 length: 14 residues. The CDR3 is CASSRDRSSYGYTF. The CDR3 region has the DNA TGTGCCAGCAGCCGGGACAGGTCTTCCTATGGCTACACCTTC.

In its sample, this clone was seen once. This chain uses TRBV2 with TRBJ1-1; a possible D gene is TRBD1 (5 bases). Germline V gene lookup returns CDR1 SNHLY and CDR2 FYNNEI. V was cut by 7 bases and J by 7 bases, with 19 bases left in between. This CDR3 has 14 residues. The CDR3 here is CASTWDRGEIEAFF. The CDR3 nucleotides are TGTGCCAGCACCTGGGACCGTGGGGAAATTGAAGCTTTCTTT.

This chain connects TRBV7-2 to TRBJ1-2; no clear D gene. The germline CDR1 and CDR2 sequences are SGHTA and FQGNSA. Trimming pared 1 base from V and 8 bases from J, leaving 17 bases between. The CDR3 totals 15 residues. This CDR3 reads CASSLEGGIGGGYTF. The CDR3 coding sequence is TGTGCCAGCAGCTTAGAGGGTGGGATAGGAGGCGGCTACACCTTC. The full variable domain, its missing parts supplied by reference TRBV7-2 and TRBJ1-2, is GAGVSQSPSNKVTEKGKDVELRCDPISGHTALYWYRQSLGQGLEFLIYFQGNSAPDKSGLPSDRFSAERTGGSVSTLTIQRTQQEDSAVYLCASSLEGGIGGGYTFGSGTRLTVV.

The chain combines TRBV2 with TRBJ2-7; D might be TRBD1 (5 bases). This CDR3 region has 14 residues. V lost 7 bases, J lost 2 bases, and 15 bases lay in between. CDR1 and CDR2 (germline): SNHLY, FYNNEI. As DNA, the CDR3 is TGTGCCAGCATGTCCAGGGTTGGGCCCTACGAGCAGTACTTC. Protein: CASMSRVGPYEQYF.

CDR3 in amino acids: CASLPSRSGANVLTF. The CDR3, as DNA: TGTGCCAGCCTACCTTCCCGATCTGGGGCCAACGTCCTGACTTTC. The chain links TRBV6-5 to TRBJ2-6; D uncertain. Germline V gene lookup returns CDR1 MNHEY and CDR2 SVGAGI. With 8 bases removed from V and 1 base from J, the gap between germline ends came to 12 bases. There are 15 residues in the CDR3.

V and J are TRBV9 and TRBJ1-1; D possibly corresponds to TRBD1 (5 bases). Germline CDR1 reads SGDLS; CDR2 reads YYNGEE. The CDR3 sequence is 15 residues long. The V end was cut by 4 bases, the J end by 4 bases, with 17 bases between. The CDR3 DNA reads TGTGCCAGCAGCCAACTCCCGTCGGGGGGCACTGAAGCTTTCTTT. This sequence encodes CASSQLPSGGTEAFF.

V gene TRBV2 combines with J gene TRBJ2-7; the match to TRBD2 covers 15 bases. The germline V gene encodes CDR1 SNHLY and CDR2 FYNNEI. The CDR3 is 18 residues long. V shed 6 bases and J 2 bases; nucleotides not matched to a gene: 11. The CDR3 here is CASRPPGLAGGRTYEQYF. CDR3 coding DNA: TGTGCCAGCAGGCCCCCCGGACTAGCGGGGGGGAGGACCTACGAGCAGTACTTC.

This clone was recorded at least ten times. This chain uses TRBV19 with TRBJ1-5; D not certain. V shed 5 bases and J shed 0 bases, with 17 bases lying between them. The CDR3 is 17 residues long. Germline V CDR1 and CDR2: LNHDA, SQIVND (reference sequence). CDR3 bases: TGTGCCAGTAGTCTCCGTGGGCGCATCTATAGCAATCAGCCCCAGCATTTT. Protein product: CASSLRGRIYSNQPQHF.

The chain employs TRBV9 and TRBJ2-1; D remains unclear. V lost 3 bases and J lost 5, with 12 bases in between. This CDR3 spans 14 amino acids. CDR1 and CDR2 from the germline V gene are SGDLS and YYNGEE. The CDR3 bases are TGTGCCAGCAGCGCGAGGACGGCCGACAATGAGCAGTTCTTC. It specifies CASSARTADNEQFF.

V usage is TRBV7-7 and J usage is TRBJ1-1, with 7 bases matching TRBD1. V gave up 5 bases and J gave up 4 bases; unmatched junction bases: 13. The CDR3 runs 16 residues. The germline V gene has CDR1 SSHAT and CDR2 FNYEAQ (reference sequence). The CDR3 nucleotides read TGTGCCAGCAGCCCCCCGGGACAGATGCGGGGCACTGAAGCTTTCTTT. Residues: CASSPPGQMRGTEAFF. The full variable domain, in which reference TRBV7-7 and TRBJ1-1 provide the parts outside the CDR3, is GAGVSQSPRYKVTKRGQDVTLRCDPISSHATLYWYQQALGQGPEFLTYFNYEAQPDKSGLPSDRFSAERPEGSISTLTIQRTEQRDSAMYRCASSPPGQMRGTEAFFGQGTRLTVV.

The rearrangement links TRBV19 to TRBJ2-7, with D unresolved. V was pared by 4 bases and J by 5 bases, with 12 bases between. The CDR3 runs to 13 residues. From germline, CDR1 is LNHDA and CDR2 SQIVND (reference sequence). CDR3 sequence: CASSTAETNEQYF. CDR3 in DNA: TGTGCCAGTAGTACAGCAGAAACGAACGAGCAGTACTTC.

The V call is TRBV7-6, the J call TRBJ1-5; the D is unclear. CDR3 length equals 11 residues. Germline V gene sequence: CDR1 SGHVS, CDR2 FNYEAQ. The V end lost 1 base, the J end lost 5 bases, and 0 bases lay between the germline ends. The CDR3 DNA reads TGTGCCAGCAGCTTAGATCAGCCCCAGCATTTT. It is translated as CASSLDQPQHF.

Notes on this clone: The same CDR3 also results from other DNA sequences found in this sample. The chain uses TRBV3-1 (or the pseudogene TRBV3-2) and TRBJ2-2, with no clear D. Germline V gene data show CDR1 as LGHDT and CDR2 as YNNKEL (reference sequence). V was shortened by 1 base and J by 8 bases, with 5 bases between the two germline ends. The CDR3 has 12 amino acids. The CDR3, as DNA: TGTGCCAGCAGCCAAGCTGGGGGGGAGCTGTTTTTT. Protein product: CASSQAGGELFF.